These 16 T cell receptor beta chains came from one sample sequenced in a study of blood T cell repertoires in COVID-19. Profiling relied on immunoSEQ multiplex PCR, and the TCRdb table lists in-frame clones only, not all of them. This sample has some 150,000 clones, with roughly nine tenths found just once. Sequenced: peripheral blood. The receptors here all came from a woman aged 60-70 years with COVID-19, enrolled during active disease.

The chain uses TRBV27 and TRBJ1-3; possibly TRBD1 for D (5 bases). The CDR3 extends over 17 amino acids. V was pared by 6 bases and J by 0 bases, with 18 bases between. Germline lookup yields CDR1 MNHEY and CDR2 SMNVEV (reference sequence). The CDR3 DNA follows: TGTGCCAGCAGCCTCCGAGGGGACTCTAGCTCTGGAAACACCATATATTTT. It yields the protein CASSLRGDSSSGNTIYF.

This sequence joins TRBV7-9 and TRBJ1-6, with D perhaps TRBD1 (5 bases). Germline CDR1 is SEHNR and CDR2 is FQNEAQ (reference sequence). Between the trimmed V and J ends, which lost 2 bases and 5 bases, there was a span of 10 bases. The CDR3 is 15 residues long. CDR3: CASSLPQGNNSPLHF. CDR3 coding DNA: TGTGCCAGCAGCTTACCCCAGGGCAATAATTCACCCCTCCACTTT.

The chain carries TRBV7-2 and TRBJ2-2; no firm D call. This CDR3 region has 14 residues. Germline assignment: CDR1 SGHTA and CDR2 FQGNSA. V was trimmed by 0 bases and J by 1 base, leaving 3 bases between them. In DNA form, the CDR3 reads TGTGCCAGCAGCTTAGCCGGGAACACCGGGGAGCTGTTTTTT. It translates to CASSLAGNTGELFF. The whole variable domain, filled in from reference TRBV7-2 and TRBJ2-2, reads GAGVSQSPSNKVTEKGKDVELRCDPISGHTALYWYRQSLGQGLEFLIYFQGNSAPDKSGLPSDRFSAERTGGSVSTLTIQRTQQEDSAVYLCASSLAGNTGELFFGEGSRLTVL.

This chain links TRBV24-1 with TRBJ2-3; 10 nucleotides align to TRBD1. Germline CDR1 is KGHDR and CDR2 is SFDVKD. The CDR3 runs to 15 residues. Unmatched junction bases numbered 6, after V lost 7 bases and J lost 3 bases. CDR3 in DNA: TGTGCCACCAGGGGGGGGACAGGGGTGACAGATACGCAGTATTTT. Its translation: CATRGGTGVTDTQYF.

This clone was detected a few times. The rearrangement links TRBV7-8 to TRBJ1-6; D gene uncertain. Germline V gene sequence: CDR1 SGHVS, CDR2 FQNEAQ. Deletions cut 8 bases from V and 9 bases from J, with 8 bases between. The CDR3 totals 11 residues. The chain's CDR3 is CASAGSSPLHF. The CDR3 coding sequence is TGTGCCAGCGCAGGATCTTCACCCCTCCACTTT.

The rearrangement uses TRBV28 and TRBJ1-5, with D tentatively TRBD1 (6 bases). CDR1 is MDHEN and CDR2 is SYDVKM in the germline V gene. This CDR3 is built from 11 residues. Here the CDR3 reads CATGYNQPQHF. CDR3 in DNA: TGTGCTACAGGGTATAATCAGCCCCAGCATTTT.

J is TRBJ1-2 and V is TRBV11-3, with unresolved D. The CDR3 has 12 residues. Trimming pared 3 bases from V and 4 bases from J, leaving 6 bases between. The V gene's germline CDR1 is SGHNT and CDR2 YENEEA. For the CDR3, the DNA is TGTGCCAGCAGCTTGAGCGGCTATGGCTACACCTTC. This encodes CASSLSGYGYTF.

V usage is TRBV9 and J usage is TRBJ2-7; 9 bases align to TRBD2. Germline CDR1 reads SGDLS; CDR2 reads YYNGEE. The trim removed 4 bases at V and 1 base at J, leaving 6 bases unmatched. This CDR3 spans 15 amino acids. This CDR3 is CASSPTSGLSYEQYF. CDR3 DNA: TGTGCCAGCAGCCCTACTAGCGGGTTGTCCTACGAGCAGTACTTC. Complete variable domain (other parts from reference TRBV9 and TRBJ2-7): DSGVTQTPKHLITATGQRVTLRCSPRSGDLSVYWYQQSLDQGLQFLIQYYNGEERAKGNILERFSAQQFPDLHSELNLSSLELGDSALYFCASSPTSGLSYEQYFGPGTRLTVT.

This clone was seen a few times. The rearrangement joins TRBV6-2 or TRBV6-3 to TRBJ1-1; D is possibly TRBD1 (6 bases). The V gene's germline CDR1 is MNHEY and CDR2 SVGEGT. The CDR3 has 12 amino acids. The V end was cut by 6 bases, the J end by 6 bases, with 11 bases between. DNA of the CDR3: TGTGCCAGCAGCCAGACAGGCTCTGAAGCTTTCTTT. Amino acid sequence: CASSQTGSEAFF.

The CDR3 reads CASSGTSFNTGELFF. CDR3 coding DNA: TGTGCCAGCAGCGGTACTAGCTTCAACACCGGGGAGCTGTTTTTT. This chain joins TRBV7-3 and TRBJ2-2, with a tentative D call TRBD2 (6 bases). V shed 5 bases and J shed 2 bases, with 12 bases lying between them. The length of the CDR3 is 15 residues. Germline assignment: CDR1 SGHTA and CDR2 FQGTGA. Using reference TRBV7-3 and TRBJ2-2 for the parts outside the CDR3, the full variable domain is GAGVSQTPSNKVTEKGKYVELRCDPISGHTALYWYRQSLGQGPEFLIYFQGTGAADDSGLPNDRFFAVRPEGSVSTLKIQRTERGDSAVYLCASSGTSFNTGELFFGEGSRLTVL.

J is TRBJ2-2 and V is TRBV10-3; 10 bases match TRBD2. The V gene's germline CDR1 is ENHRY and CDR2 SYGVKD. The CDR3 has 16 residues. The ends lost 3 bases at V and 8 bases at J; junction bases unmatched: 9. CDR3 nucleotide sequence: TGTGCCATCAGTGATGAAACTAGCGGGATTGCAGGGGAGCTGTTTTTT. Its protein is CAISDETSGIAGELFF.

The genes are TRBV11-3 and TRBJ2-7; 10 bases are a match to TRBD1. The CDR3 extends over 15 amino acids. Trimming took 5 bases from V and 2 from J; bases not matched to a gene: 6. The germline gives CDR1 SGHNT, CDR2 YENEEA. DNA for the CDR3: TGTGCCAGCAGCCTGACAGGGGGCTTCACCTACGAGCAGTACTTC. This translates into CASSLTGGFTYEQYF.

The V and J genes are TRBV4-1 and TRBJ1-6; D is undetermined. The CDR3 has 12 residues. CDR1 and CDR2 from the germline V gene are MGHRA and YSYEKL. The V gene lost 0 bases and the J gene lost 17 bases, with 11 bases spanning the gap. The CDR3 region is CASSQEWHAVHF. The CDR3 bases are TGCGCCAGCAGCCAAGAGTGGCACGCGGTCCACTTT.

This clone was counted once. The J gene is TRBJ1-2, the V gene TRBV10-3, with 7 bases identical to TRBD1. There are 14 residues in the CDR3. Germline CDR1 and CDR2: ENHRY and SYGVKD. The V and J ends lost 6 bases and 2 bases, in that order; junction bases with no gene match: 6. In DNA form, the CDR3 reads TGTGCCATCAGCCAGACAGGGACAAACTATGGCTACACCTTC. Translation: CAISQTGTNYGYTF.

As for this clone: Distinct nucleotide sequences in the sample also encode this CDR3. The rearrangement links TRBV27 to TRBJ1-5, with D possibly matching TRBD1 (6 bases). From germline, CDR1 is MNHEY and CDR2 SMNVEV (reference sequence). CDR3 size: 14 residues. V was trimmed by 6 bases and J by 4 bases, leaving 13 bases between them. CDR3 bases: TGTGCCAGCAGCTTGGGGCAGGGGAATCAGCCCCAGCATTTT. As protein: CASSLGQGNQPQHF.

The V and J genes are TRBV27 and TRBJ2-7, with TRBD2 as a possible D gene (5 bases). V dropped 7 bases and J dropped 2 bases, with 15 bases sitting between them. The germline V gene encodes CDR1 MNHEY and CDR2 SMNVEV (reference sequence). This CDR3 is 14 amino acids long. CDR3: CASTSTTHPYEQYF. Written as DNA, the CDR3 is TGTGCCAGCACTTCGACTACGCACCCCTACGAGCAGTACTTC.